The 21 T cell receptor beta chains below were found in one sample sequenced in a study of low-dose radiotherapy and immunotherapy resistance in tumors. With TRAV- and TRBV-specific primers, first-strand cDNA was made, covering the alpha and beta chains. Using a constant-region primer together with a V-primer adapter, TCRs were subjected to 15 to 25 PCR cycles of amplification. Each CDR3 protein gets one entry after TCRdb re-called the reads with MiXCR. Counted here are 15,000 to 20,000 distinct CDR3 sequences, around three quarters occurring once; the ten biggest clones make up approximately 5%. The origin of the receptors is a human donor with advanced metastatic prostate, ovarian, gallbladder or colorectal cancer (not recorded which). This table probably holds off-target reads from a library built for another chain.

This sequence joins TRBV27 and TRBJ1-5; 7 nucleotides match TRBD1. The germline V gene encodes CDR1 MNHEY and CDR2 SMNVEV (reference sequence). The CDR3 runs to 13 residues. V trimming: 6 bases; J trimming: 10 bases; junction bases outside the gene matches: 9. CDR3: CASSRNRGGPQHF. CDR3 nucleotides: TGTGCCAGCAGCCGGAACAGGGGTGGACCCCAGCATTTT.

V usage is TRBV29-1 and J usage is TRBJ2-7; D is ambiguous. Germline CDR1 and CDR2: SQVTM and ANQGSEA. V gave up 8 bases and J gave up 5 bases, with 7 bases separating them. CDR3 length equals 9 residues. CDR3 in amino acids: CSPRDEQYF. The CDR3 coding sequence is TGCAGCCCTCGTGACGAGCAGTACTTC.

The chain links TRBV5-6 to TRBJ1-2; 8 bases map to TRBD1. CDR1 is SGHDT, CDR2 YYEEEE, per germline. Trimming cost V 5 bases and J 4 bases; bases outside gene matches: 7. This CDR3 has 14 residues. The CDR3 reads CASSKDRVPYGYTF. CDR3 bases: TGTGCCAGCAGTAAGGACAGGGTTCCCTATGGCTACACCTTC. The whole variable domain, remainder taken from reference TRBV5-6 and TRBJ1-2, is DAGVTQSPTHLIKTRGQQVTLRCSPKSGHDTVSWYQQALGQGPQFIFQYYEEEERQRGNFPDRFSGHQFPNYSSELNVNALLLGDSALYLCASSKDRVPYGYTFGSGTRLTVV.

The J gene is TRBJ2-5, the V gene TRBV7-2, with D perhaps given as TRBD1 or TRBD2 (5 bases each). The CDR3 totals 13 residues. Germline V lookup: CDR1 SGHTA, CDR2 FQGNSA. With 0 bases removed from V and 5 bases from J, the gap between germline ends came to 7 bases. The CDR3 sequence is CASSLAWGETQYF. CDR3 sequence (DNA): TGTGCCAGCAGCTTAGCGTGGGGGGAGACCCAGTACTTC.

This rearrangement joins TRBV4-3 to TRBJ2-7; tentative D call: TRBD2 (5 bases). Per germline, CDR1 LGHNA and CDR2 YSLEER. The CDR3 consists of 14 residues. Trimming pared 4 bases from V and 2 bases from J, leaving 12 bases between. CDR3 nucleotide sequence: TGCGCCAGCAGCCCCCGCGAGGGCCCCTACGAGCAGTACTTC. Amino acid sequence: CASSPREGPYEQYF.

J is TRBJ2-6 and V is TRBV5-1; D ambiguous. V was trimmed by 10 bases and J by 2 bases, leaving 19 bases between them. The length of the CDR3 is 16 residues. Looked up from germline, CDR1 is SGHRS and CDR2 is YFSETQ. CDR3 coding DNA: TGCGCCTCTACATCCTCCCCTTTTGCTGGGGCCAACGTCCTGACTTTC. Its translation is CASTSSPFAGANVLTF. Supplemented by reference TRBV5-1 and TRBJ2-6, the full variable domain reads KAGVTQTPRYLIKTRGQQVTLSCSPISGHRSVSWYQQTPGQGLQFLFEYFSETQRNKGNFPGRFSGRQFSNSRSEMNVSTLELGDSALYLCASTSSPFAGANVLTFGAGSRLTVL.

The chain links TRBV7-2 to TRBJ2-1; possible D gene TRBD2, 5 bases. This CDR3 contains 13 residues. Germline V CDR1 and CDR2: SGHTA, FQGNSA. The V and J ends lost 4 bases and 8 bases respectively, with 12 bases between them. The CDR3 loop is CASSWGVTYEQFF. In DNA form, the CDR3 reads TGTGCCAGCAGCTGGGGAGTGACTTATGAGCAGTTCTTC.

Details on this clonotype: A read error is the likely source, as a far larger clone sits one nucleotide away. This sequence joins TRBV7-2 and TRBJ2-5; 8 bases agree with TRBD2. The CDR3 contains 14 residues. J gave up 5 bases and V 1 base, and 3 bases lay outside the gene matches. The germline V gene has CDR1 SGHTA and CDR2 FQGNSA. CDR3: CASSLVPSGETQYF. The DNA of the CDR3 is TGTGCCAGCAGCTTAGTTCCTAGCGGGGAGACCCAGTACTTC.

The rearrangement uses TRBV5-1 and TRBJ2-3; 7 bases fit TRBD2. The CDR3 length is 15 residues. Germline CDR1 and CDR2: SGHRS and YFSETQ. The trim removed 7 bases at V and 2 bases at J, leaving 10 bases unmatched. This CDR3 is CASRTEAGDTDTQYF. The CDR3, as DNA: TGCGCCAGCCGGACCGAGGCGGGGGACACAGATACGCAGTATTTT.

CDR3 coding DNA: TGTGCCAGCAGTAATATTTTTCGGCAGGGGAGCGAGCAGTACTTC. Amino acid sequence: CASSNIFRQGSEQYF. V and J are TRBV12-3 or TRBV12-4 and TRBJ2-7, with D possibly matching TRBD1 (6 bases). The CDR3 length is 15 residues. Trimming stripped 5 bases from V and 6 bases from J, with 20 bases between.

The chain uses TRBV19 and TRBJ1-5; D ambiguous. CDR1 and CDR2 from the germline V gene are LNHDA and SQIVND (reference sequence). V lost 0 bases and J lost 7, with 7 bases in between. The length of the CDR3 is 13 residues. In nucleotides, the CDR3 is TGTGCCAGTAGTATAGATCCGGTCCAGCCCCAGCATTTT. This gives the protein CASSIDPVQPQHF.

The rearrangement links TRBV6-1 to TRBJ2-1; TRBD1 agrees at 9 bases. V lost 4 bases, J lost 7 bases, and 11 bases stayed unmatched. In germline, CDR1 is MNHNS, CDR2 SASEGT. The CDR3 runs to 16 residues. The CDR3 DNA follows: TGTGCCAGCAGTGGCTTACCGGGACAGGGAGGGAATGAGCAGTTCTTC. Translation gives CASSGLPGQGGNEQFF.

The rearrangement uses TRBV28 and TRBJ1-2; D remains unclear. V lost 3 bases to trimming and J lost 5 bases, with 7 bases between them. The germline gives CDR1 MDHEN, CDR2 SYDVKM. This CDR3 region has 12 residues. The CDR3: CASSFSAYGYTF. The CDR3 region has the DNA TGTGCCAGCAGTTTCTCGGCTTATGGCTACACCTTC.

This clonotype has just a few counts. CDR3: CASSTGGATNEKLFF. As DNA, the CDR3 is TGCGCCAGCAGCACCGGGGGGGCAACTAATGAAAAACTGTTTTTT. The chain carries TRBV5-1 and TRBJ1-4, with D perhaps matching TRBD1 (5 bases). The ends were cut back, 4 bases at V and 0 bases at J, with 10 bases in the middle. The CDR3 extends over 15 amino acids. The V gene's germline CDR1 is SGHRS and CDR2 YFSETQ.

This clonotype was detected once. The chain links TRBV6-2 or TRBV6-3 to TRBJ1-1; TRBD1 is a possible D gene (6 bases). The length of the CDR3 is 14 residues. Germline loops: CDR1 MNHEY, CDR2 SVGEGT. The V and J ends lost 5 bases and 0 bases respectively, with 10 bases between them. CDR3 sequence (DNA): TGTGCCAGCAGTCGACAGGAAATGAACACTGAAGCTTTCTTT. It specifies CASSRQEMNTEAFF.

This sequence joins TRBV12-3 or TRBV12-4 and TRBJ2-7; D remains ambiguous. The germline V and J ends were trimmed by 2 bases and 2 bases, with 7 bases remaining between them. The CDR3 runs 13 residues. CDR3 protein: CASSLYGPYEQYF. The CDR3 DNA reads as TGTGCCAGCAGTTTATACGGCCCCTACGAGCAGTACTTC.

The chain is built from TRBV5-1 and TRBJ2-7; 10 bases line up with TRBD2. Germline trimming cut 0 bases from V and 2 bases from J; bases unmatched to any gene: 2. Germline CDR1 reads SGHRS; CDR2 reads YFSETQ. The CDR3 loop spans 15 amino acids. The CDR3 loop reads CASSLETSGAYEQYF. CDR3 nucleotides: TGCGCCAGCAGCTTGGAAACTAGCGGGGCCTACGAGCAGTACTTC.

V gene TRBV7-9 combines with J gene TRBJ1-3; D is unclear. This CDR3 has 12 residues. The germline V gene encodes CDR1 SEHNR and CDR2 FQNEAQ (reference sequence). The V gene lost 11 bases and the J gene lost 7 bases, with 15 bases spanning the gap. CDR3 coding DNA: TGTGCCGGGTCGCCCGGTGAGAACACCATATATTTT. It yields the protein CAGSPGENTIYF.

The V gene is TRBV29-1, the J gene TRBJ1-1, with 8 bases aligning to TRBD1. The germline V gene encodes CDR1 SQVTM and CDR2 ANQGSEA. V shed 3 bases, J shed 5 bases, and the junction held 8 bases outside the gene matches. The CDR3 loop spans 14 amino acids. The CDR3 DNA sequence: TGCAGCGTTGAGGCAGGGGGCGCCGGGACTGAAGCTTTCTTT. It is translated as CSVEAGGAGTEAFF. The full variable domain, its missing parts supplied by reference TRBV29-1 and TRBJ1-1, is SAVISQKPSRDICQRGTSLTIQCQVDSQVTMMFWYRQQPGQSLTLIATANQGSEATYESGFVIDKFPISRPNLTFSTLTVSNMSPEDSSIYLCSVEAGGAGTEAFFGQGTRLTVV.

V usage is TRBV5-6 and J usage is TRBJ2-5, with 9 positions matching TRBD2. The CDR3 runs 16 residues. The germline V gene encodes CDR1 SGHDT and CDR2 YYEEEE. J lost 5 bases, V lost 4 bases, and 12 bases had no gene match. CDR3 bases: TGTGCCAGCAGCACGGGTGCGGGGGGGCCCTGGGAGACCCAGTACTTC. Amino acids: CASSTGAGGPWETQYF.

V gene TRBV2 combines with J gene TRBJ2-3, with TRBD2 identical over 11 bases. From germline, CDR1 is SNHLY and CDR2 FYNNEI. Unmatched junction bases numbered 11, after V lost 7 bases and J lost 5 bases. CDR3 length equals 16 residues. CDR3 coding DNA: TGTGCCAGCAAGCTACTAGCGGGGGTCCCCAGAGATACGCAGTATTTT. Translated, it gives CASKLLAGVPRDTQYF.